Listed here is a single TCR beta chain. This entry comes from a study of cytomegalovirus exposure and HLA in healthy donors. The assay was immunoSEQ multiplex PCR, and TCRdb's table has in-frame clones only and misses some. The sample lists about 140,000 clones, around 93% occurring once. The germline CDR1 and CDR2 sequences are GTSNPN and SVGIG (reference sequence). V was pared by 2 bases and J by 7 bases, with 6 bases of the junction left unmatched. This CDR3 is 13 amino acids long. The TCR comes from a man aged 18 to 29 in good health and CMV-seropositive. The chain is built from TRBV30 and TRBJ2-7; 9 nucleotides align to TRBD2. The source material was PBMCs. The CDR3 DNA sequence: TGTGCCTGGAGTAGTGGACTAGCGCTGGAGCAGTACTTC. Its translation is CAWSSGLALEQYF.